This section outlines one T cell receptor (beta chain) sequence together with its context. This receptor's antigen is unknown. No much larger clone exists at a distance of one base, and base qualities are not known. The entire isolated RNA was reverse transcribed using the High Capacity cDNA Reverse Transcription Kit, and thus expressed TCRB transcripts were sequenced. Deep immunoSEQ sequencing was performed on naive, central memory and regulatory T cell samples, with an average of roughly 3.5 million total reads per sample. Sorted cells were lysed in RLT buffer, and RNA was extracted using DNase-treated RNeasy Micro or Mini kits according to cell number. Each cell subset was processed on its own to prevent cross-contamination, while patient and healthy donor samples were processed together. The immunoSEQ multiplex PCR was used to amplify TCRB sequences from cDNA, generating 87-bp fragments that spanned the CDR3 region. Sequencing of the amplicons was performed on the Illumina HiSeq platform. Regarding the original processing steps: PCR bias was corrected computationally using synthetic template baselines, and reads within Hamming distance 2 were collapsed, with unmergeable singletons discarded. By aligning reads against IMGT, V, D and J genes, CDR3 length, and insertions or deletions at six rearrangement sites were assigned. Clonotype counts were normalized to sorted cell number within each subset before computing true diversity and Gini coefficients with the tcR R package. The overlap coefficient, calculated on TCRB nucleotide sequences, was used to measure repertoire sharing. As a proxy for the pre-selection repertoire, out-of-frame TCRB sequences from naive cells were analyzed. Drawn from immuneACCESS, this table holds only the in-frame rearrangements with V and J called that TCRdb kept. Clones are partly lost; checked studies trace under half to an unresolved V gene and leave the rest unexplained. That table supplies the V and J calls and clone size; D and trimming were determined from the DNA. The sample table holds around 650,000 clones, of which around 12% were seen once. The ten biggest clones cover 0.09% to 0.15% of the sample.

A single peripheral blood draw of 95 to 150 mL on average was collected from each donor into heparinised tubes. A BD FACSAria II was used to sort naive, central memory, regulatory and stem cell-like memory CD4+ T cells with a panel that included CD45RO, CCR7, CD25, CD127, CD95 and CD27. Purity was above 95% for every sorted population. Right away, PBMCs were isolated by Lymphoprep density gradient centrifugation and were stained directly, with no culture step. Samples were stained and sorted in pairs, with one healthy donor and one patient per experiment, so that batch effects were minimized. CDR1 and CDR2 are drawn from the germline V gene: LGHNA, YSLEER. Inclusive of the bounding cysteine and phenylalanine, the CDR3 is 16 residues long. Only CDR3 DNA remains: 48 bases, in frame from the first base. Trimming at the junction amounts to 3 bases on V and 2 bases on J, and the germline ends lie 16 bases apart.

The data belong to a study of beta chain features in type 1 diabetes (dated by TCRdb to the late 2010s). General notes on the study: Patients and healthy donors did not differ in mean age, gender distribution, total cell number or subset yield. Regulatory and stem cell-like memory subsets were obtained from only 8 patients and roughly 8 healthy donors, while naive and central memory subsets were obtained from all 28 donors. The study compared the TCRB repertoires of sorted circulating CD4+ T cell subsets in recently diagnosed type 1 diabetes patients with those in matched healthy donors. Across all samples, around 100 million sorted cells were examined, and cell number per subset correlated strongly with RNA yield. Results and caveats for the whole study, not just this receptor: At VDJ recombination sites, patients with type 1 diabetes made fewer insertions and deleted more nucleotides, a pattern implying thymic rearrangement abnormalities. PCR may preferentially amplify shorter templates, but because patient and control samples were amplified and corrected together, any resulting skew would affect both groups equally. Type 1 diabetes patients showed a moderate but significant shortening of TCRB CDR3 length in all four CD4+ subsets. Naive, central memory and regulatory TCRB repertoires appeared to be more alike among patients than among healthy donors. Because the HLA sub-analyses included only small numbers of individuals, any influence of HLA type on TCRB rearrangement was left unresolved. Because cDNA rather than genomic DNA was sequenced, highly expressing activated cells could have been over-represented, although no difference in activation and CD3 levels was found between groups.

This sequence uses TRBV4-3 and TRBJ1-2; the D segment could be TRBD1, given 6 matching bases. The specimen was naive CD4+ T cells from blood. The intended sense of this specimen's cell subset or site label: true naive CD4+ T cells. This sequence was found in a man aged 25-40 years with type 1 diabetes. The CDR3 amino acid sequence is: CASSQQSRGGNYGYTF. In nucleotide form, the sequence is TGCGCCAGCAGCCAGCAAAGCAGGGGAGGGAACTATGGCTACACCTTC.